This T cell receptor beta chain was identified during a study of post-analysis software for immune sequencing data. Background on the study: Disease trajectories encompassed relapsing-remitting, secondary progressive and progressive-relapsing multiple sclerosis.

Prepared libraries of TCR beta cDNA carried unique molecular identifiers. MiXCR, run by TCRdb on the PCR reads, gives a single entry per CDR3 protein. In the table there are roughly 670,000 distinct CDR3 sequences, approximately 59% of which are singletons. To note about this clonotype: What it binds is not known.

The CDR3 has 17 amino acids. The V segment lost 3 bases and the J segment 6 bases; nucleotides outside the gene matches: 10. Germline lookup yields CDR1 LGHNA and CDR2 YSLEER. General study findings and limits: Same-batch samples co-clustered strongly by F measure. Higher frequency in patients than in controls was seen for roughly five TRBV segments, with TRBV5-6, TRBV5-1 and TRBV20-1 among them. Significantly decreased normalized Chao1 diversity was recorded for multiple sclerosis patients relative to controls.

The sequenced sample was blood. The clonotype originates from a girl aged 2-10 years with multiple sclerosis. The V and J genes are TRBV4-3 and TRBJ2-3, with TRBD2 matching 12 bases. The CDR3 DNA sequence: TGCGCCAGCAGCCAGGATGGTCTAGCGGGGGGGCTCGATACGCAGTATTTT. Encoded protein: CASSQDGLAGGLDTQYF.